The source of this T cell receptor (beta chain) is a study of blood T cell repertoires in COVID-19. Seattle enrolled patients during active infection and tracked them longitudinally. In the study's own analysis: Quantification of nucleated cells was approximated via reference gene primer amplification. Clones were sequenced by immunoSEQ multiplex PCR, and TCRdb holds only the in-frame ones, with some missing. Clone size and V and J calls were adopted from that table, with D and trimming inferred from the DNA. The sample contains 25,000 to 30,000 clones, about 92% of which appear only once. V lost 3 bases and J 7 bases, leaving 15 bases between the germline ends. This CDR3 has 14 residues. Per the germline V gene, CDR1 is MNHNS and CDR2 is SASEGT.

The sample was peripheral blood. The chain combines TRBV6-1 with TRBJ1-2; weak D call: TRBD1 (6 bases). The TCR sequence derives from a woman in her seventies with COVID-19, enrolled during active disease. The CDR3 protein is CASSDLQGFGGYTF. Here the CDR3 DNA reads TGTGCCAGCAGTGATTTACAGGGCTTCGGTGGCTACACCTTC.